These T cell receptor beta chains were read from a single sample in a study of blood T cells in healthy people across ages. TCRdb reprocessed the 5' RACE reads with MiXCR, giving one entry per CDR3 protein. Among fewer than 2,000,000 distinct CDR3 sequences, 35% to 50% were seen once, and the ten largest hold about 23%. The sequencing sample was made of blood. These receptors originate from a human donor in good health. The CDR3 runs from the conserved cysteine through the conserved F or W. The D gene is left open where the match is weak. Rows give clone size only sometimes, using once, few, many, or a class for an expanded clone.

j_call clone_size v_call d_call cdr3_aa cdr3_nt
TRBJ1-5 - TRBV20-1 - CSAVLGGTQPQHF TGCAGTGCTGTTTTGGGGGGGACTCAGCCCCAGCATTTT
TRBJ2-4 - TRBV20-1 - CSARAGDSKNIQYF TGCAGTGCTAGAGCGGGGGATTCCAAAAACATTCAGTACTTC
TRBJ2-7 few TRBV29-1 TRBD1 CSVGQGTVEQYF TGCAGCGTAGGACAGGGGACGGTCGAGCAGTACTTC
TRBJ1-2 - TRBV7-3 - CASSLIGGALDQDTTYGYTF TGTGCCAGCAGCTTAATTGGCGGGGCACTGGACCAGGACACCACTTATGGCTACACCTTC
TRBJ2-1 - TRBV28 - CASSFPGGTYNEQFF TGTGCCAGCAGTTTTCCAGGGGGGACCTACAATGAGCAGTTCTTC
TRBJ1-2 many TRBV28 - CATTETALQAGYTF TGTGCCACCACCGAGACAGCGCTTCAAGCAGGCTACACCTTC
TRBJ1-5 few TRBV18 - CASSPSTEFNQPQHF TGTGCCAGCTCACCGTCGACAGAATTTAATCAGCCCCAGCATTTT
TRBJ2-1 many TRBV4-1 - CASSQGLTKSYNEQFF TGCGCCAGCAGCCAAGGCTTGACGAAGTCCTACAATGAGCAGTTCTTC
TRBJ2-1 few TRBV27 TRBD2 CASRTLAGGGNEQFF TGTGCCAGCAGGACACTAGCGGGGGGTGGGAATGAGCAGTTCTTC
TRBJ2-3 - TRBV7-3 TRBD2 CASSKSGTSGDTQYF TGTGCCAGCAGCAAGTCCGGGACTAGCGGGGATACGCAGTATTTT
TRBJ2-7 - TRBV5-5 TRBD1 CASSSTGTGGAYEQYF TGTGCCAGCAGCTCGACAGGGACAGGGGGTGCCTACGAGCAGTACTTC
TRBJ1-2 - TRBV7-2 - CASSPRVDLYGYTF TGTGCCAGCAGCCCTCGAGTGGACCTCTATGGCTACACCTTC
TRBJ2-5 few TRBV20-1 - CSASLPGGSQYF TGCAGTGCTAGCTTGCCTGGCGGCTCCCAGTACTTC
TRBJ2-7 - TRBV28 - CASSFETSYEQYF TGTGCCAGCAGTTTCGAGACTAGCTACGAGCAGTACTTC
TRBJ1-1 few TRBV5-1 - CASSLHGPEAFF TGCGCCAGCAGCCTACATGGGCCTGAAGCTTTCTTT
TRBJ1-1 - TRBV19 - CASQGRFPLDTEAFF TGTGCCAGTCAAGGACGTTTTCCCCTTGACACTGAAGCTTTCTTT